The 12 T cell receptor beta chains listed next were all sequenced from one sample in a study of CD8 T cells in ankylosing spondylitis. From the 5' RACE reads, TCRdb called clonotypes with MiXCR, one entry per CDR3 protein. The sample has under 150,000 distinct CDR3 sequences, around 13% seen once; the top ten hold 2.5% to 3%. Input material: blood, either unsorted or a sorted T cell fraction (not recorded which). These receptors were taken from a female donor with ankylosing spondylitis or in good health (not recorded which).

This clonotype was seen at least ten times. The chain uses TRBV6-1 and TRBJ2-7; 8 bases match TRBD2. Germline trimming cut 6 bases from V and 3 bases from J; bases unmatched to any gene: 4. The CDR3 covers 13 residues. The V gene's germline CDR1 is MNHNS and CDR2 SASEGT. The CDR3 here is CASSIGTSYEQYF. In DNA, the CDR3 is TGTGCCAGCAGCATTGGGACTAGCTACGAGCAGTACTTC.

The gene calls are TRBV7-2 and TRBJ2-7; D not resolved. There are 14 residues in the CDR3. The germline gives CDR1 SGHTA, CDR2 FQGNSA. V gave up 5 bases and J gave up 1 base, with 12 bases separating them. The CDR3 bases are TGTGCCAGCAGCCGATCTCAGCAATCCTACGAGCAGTACTTC. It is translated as CASSRSQQSYEQYF.

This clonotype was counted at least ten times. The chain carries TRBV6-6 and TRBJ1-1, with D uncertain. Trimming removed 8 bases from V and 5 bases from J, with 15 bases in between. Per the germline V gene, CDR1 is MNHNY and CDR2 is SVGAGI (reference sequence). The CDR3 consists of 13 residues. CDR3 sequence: CASFYGVDTEAFF. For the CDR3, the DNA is TGTGCCAGCTTCTATGGGGTAGATACTGAAGCTTTCTTT.

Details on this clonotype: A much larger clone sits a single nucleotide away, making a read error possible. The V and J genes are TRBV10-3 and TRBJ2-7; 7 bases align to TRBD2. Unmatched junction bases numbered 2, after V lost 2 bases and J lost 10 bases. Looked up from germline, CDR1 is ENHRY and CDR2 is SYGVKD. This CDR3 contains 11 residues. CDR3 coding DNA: TGTGCCATCAGTGAGGGGGGGGACCAGTACTTC. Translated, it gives CAISEGGDQYF.

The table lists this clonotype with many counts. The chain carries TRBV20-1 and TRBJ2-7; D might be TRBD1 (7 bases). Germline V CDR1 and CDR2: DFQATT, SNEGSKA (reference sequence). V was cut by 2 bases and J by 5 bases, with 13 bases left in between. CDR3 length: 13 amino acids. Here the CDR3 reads CSARQGGLHEQYF. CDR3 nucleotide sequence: TGCAGTGCTAGACAGGGGGGCCTCCACGAGCAGTACTTC.

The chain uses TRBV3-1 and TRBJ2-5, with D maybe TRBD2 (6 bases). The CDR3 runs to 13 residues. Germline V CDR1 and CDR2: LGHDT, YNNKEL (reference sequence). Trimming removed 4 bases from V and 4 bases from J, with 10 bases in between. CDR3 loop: CASSLWGGETQYF. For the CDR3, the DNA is TGTGCCAGCAGCCTCTGGGGAGGAGAGACCCAGTACTTC.

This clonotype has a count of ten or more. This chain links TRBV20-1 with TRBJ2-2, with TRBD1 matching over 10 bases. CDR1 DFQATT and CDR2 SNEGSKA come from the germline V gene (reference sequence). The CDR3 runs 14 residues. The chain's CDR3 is CSTPGQGLSGELFF. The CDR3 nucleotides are TGCAGCACGCCGGGACAGGGGTTGAGCGGGGAGCTGTTTTTT.

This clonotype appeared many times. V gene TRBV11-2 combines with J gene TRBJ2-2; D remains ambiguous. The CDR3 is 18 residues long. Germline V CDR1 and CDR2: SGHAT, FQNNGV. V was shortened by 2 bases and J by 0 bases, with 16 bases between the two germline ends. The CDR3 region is CASSLRSAADANTGELFF. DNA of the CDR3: TGTGCCAGCAGCTTACGATCGGCAGCCGACGCGAACACCGGGGAGCTGTTTTTT.

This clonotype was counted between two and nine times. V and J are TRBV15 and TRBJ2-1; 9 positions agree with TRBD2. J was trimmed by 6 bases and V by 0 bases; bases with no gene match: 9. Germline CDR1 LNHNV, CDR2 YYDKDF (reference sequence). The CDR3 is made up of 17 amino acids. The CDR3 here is CATSRDPMAGGPNEQFF. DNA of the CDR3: TGTGCCACCAGCAGAGACCCCATGGCGGGGGGGCCCAATGAGCAGTTCTTC.

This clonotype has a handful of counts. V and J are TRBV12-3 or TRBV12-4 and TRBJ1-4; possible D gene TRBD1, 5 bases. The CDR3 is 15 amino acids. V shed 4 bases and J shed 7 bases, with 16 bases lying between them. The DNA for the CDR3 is TGTGCCAGCAGTTCTCCCGGGGCAACGGGTGAAAAACTGTTTTTT. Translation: CASSSPGATGEKLFF.

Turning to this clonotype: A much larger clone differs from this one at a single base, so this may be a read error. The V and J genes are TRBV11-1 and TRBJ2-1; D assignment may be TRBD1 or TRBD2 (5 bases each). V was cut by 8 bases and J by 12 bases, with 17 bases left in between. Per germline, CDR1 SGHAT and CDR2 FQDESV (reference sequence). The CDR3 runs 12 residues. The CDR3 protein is CASGPGTEWQFF. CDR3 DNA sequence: TGTGCCAGCGGCCCCGGGACCGAGTGGCAGTTCTTC.

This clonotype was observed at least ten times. In DNA, the CDR3 is TGCGCCAGCAGTGATTATGGACGGATGAACACTGAAGCTTTCTTT. Its translation is CASSDYGRMNTEAFF. This chain connects TRBV10-2 to TRBJ1-1; the D is unclear. CDR1 and CDR2 from the germline V gene are WSHSY and SAAADI. Between the trimmed V and J ends, which lost 3 bases and 0 bases, there was a span of 11 bases. The CDR3 is 15 amino acids.